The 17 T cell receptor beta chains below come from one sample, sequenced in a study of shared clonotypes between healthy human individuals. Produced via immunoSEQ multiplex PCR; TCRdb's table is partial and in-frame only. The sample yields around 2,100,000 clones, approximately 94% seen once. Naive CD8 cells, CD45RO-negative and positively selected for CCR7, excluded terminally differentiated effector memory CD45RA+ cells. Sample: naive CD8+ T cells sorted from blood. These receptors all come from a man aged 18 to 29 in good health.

CDR3 sequence (DNA): TGTGCCAGCAGTTTGACAGGGTTTGGCACTGAAGCTTTCTTT. It encodes CASSLTGFGTEAFF. The chain combines TRBV27 with TRBJ1-1; 7 bases line up with TRBD1. Germline V gives CDR1 MNHEY, CDR2 SMNVEV (reference sequence). The CDR3 consists of 14 residues. V was clipped by 3 bases and J by 4 bases; unmatched bases: 5.

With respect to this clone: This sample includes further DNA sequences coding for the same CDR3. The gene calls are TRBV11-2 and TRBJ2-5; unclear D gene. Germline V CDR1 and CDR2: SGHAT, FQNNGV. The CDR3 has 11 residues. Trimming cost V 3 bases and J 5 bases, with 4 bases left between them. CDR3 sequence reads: CASSFGETQYF. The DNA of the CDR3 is TGTGCCAGCAGCTTTGGGGAGACCCAGTACTTC.

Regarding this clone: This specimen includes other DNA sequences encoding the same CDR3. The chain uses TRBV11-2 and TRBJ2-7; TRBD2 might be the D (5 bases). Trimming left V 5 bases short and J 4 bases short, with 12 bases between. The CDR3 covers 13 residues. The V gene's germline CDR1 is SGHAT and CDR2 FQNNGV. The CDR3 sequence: CASSPGLSYEQYF. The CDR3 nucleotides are TGTGCCAGCAGCCCCGGACTTTCTTACGAGCAGTACTTC. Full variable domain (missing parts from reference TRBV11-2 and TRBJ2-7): EAGVAQSPRYKIIEKRQSVAFWCNPISGHATLYWYQQILGQGPKLLIQFQNNGVVDDSQLPKDRFSAERLKGVDSTLKIQPAKLEDSAVYLCASSPGLSYEQYFGPGTRLTVT.

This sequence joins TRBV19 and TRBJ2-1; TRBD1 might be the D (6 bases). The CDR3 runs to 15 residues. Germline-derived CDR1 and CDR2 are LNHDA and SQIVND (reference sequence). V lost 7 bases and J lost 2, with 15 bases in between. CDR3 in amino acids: CASTSQGIAYNEQFF. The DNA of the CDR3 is TGTGCCAGTACCTCTCAGGGGATTGCCTACAATGAGCAGTTCTTC. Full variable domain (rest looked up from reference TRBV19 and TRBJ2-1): DGGITQSPKYLFRKEGQNVTLSCEQNLNHDAMYWYRQDPGQGLRLIYYSQIVNDFQKGDIAEGYSVSREKKESFPLTVTSAQKNPTAFYLCASTSQGIAYNEQFFGPGTRLTVL.

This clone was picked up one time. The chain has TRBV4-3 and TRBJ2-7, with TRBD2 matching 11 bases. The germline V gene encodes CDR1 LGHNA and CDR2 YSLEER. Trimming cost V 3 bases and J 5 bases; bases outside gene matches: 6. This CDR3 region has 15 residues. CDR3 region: CASSQVAGGVNEQYF. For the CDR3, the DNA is TGCGCCAGCAGCCAGGTAGCGGGAGGGGTGAACGAGCAGTACTTC.

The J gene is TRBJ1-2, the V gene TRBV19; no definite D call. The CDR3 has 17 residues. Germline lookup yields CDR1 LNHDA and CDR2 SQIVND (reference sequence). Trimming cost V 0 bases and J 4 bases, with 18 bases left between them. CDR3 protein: CASSIDLYDPYSYGYTF. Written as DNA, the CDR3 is TGTGCCAGTAGTATAGATCTATACGACCCGTACAGCTATGGCTACACCTTC.

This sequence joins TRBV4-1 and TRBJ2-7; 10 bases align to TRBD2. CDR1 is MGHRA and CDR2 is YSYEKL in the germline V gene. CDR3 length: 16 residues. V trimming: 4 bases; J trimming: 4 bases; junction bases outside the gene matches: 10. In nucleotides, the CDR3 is TGCGCCAGCAGCCCCCTTTTCCTAGCGGGAGAATACGAGCAGTACTTC. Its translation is CASSPLFLAGEYEQYF.

CDR3 DNA: TGTGCCAGCAGCTTATTCCCCCGGGAAAGCACCGGGGAGCTGTTTTTT. Translation: CASSLFPRESTGELFF. The gene calls are TRBV11-2 and TRBJ2-2; TRBD2 is a possible D gene (5 bases). The CDR3 covers 16 residues. V dropped 2 bases and J dropped 4 bases, with 14 bases sitting between them. Germline assignment: CDR1 SGHAT and CDR2 FQNNGV.

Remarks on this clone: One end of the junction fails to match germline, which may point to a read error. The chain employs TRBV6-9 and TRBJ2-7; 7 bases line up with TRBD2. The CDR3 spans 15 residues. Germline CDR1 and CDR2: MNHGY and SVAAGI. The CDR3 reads CASSYTAGTLYEQYF. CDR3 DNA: TGTGCCAGCAGTTACACAGCGGGAACACTCTACGAGCAGTACTTT.

As DNA, the CDR3 is TGTGCCTGGAGTACGGGCCCCCAGGAGCAAGAGACCCAGTACTTC. Amino acids: CAWSTGPQEQETQYF. The chain couples TRBV30 to TRBJ2-5; D unresolved. The germline V gene encodes CDR1 GTSNPN and CDR2 SVGIG (reference sequence). The CDR3 covers 15 residues. Deletions cut 2 bases from V and 2 bases from J, with 15 bases between.

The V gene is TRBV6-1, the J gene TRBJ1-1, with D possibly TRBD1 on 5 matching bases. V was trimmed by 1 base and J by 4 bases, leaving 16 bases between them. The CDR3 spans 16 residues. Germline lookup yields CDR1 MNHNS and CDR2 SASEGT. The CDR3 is CASSEGDRAGGTEAFF. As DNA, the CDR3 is TGTGCCAGCAGTGAAGGGGATAGGGCTGGGGGCACTGAAGCTTTCTTT.

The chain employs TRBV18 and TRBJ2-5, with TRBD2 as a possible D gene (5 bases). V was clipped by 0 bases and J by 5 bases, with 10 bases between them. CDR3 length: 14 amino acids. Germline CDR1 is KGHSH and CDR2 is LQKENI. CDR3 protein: CASSPPNGVETQYF. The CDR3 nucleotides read TGTGCCAGCTCACCACCGAACGGGGTTGAGACCCAGTACTTC.

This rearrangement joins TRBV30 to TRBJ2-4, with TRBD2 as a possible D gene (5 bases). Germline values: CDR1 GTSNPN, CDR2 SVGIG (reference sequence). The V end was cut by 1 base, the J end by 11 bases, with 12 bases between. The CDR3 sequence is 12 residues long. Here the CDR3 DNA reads TGTGCCTGGAGTGGACCCCTCGGGGTTCAGTACTTC. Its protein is CAWSGPLGVQYF.

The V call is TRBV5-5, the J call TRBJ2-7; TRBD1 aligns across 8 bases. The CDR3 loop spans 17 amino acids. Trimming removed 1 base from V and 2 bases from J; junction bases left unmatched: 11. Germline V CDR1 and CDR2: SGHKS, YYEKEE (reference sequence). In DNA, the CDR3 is TGTGCCAGCAGCTTGATTCCATCAGGGGGCTTAGCCTACGAGCAGTACTTC. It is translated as CASSLIPSGGLAYEQYF.

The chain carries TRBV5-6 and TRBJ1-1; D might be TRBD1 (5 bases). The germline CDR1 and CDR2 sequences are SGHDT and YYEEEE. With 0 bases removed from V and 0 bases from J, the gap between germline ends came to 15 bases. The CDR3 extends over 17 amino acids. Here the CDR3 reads CASSLGRGWDMNTEAFF. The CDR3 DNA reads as TGTGCCAGCAGCTTGGGTAGGGGCTGGGATATGAACACTGAAGCTTTCTTT.

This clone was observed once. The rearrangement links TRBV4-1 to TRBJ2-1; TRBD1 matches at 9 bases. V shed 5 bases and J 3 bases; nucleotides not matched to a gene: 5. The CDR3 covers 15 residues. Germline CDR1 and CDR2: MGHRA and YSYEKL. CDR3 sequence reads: CASSFRDRDYNEQFF. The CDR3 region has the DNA TGCGCCAGCAGCTTCCGGGACAGGGACTACAATGAGCAGTTCTTC.

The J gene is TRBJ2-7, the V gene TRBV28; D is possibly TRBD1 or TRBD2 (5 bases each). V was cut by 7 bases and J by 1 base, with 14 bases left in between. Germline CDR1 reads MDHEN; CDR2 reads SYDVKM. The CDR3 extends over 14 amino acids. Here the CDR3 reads CASIGITGSYEQYF. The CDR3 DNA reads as TGTGCCAGCATCGGGATCACAGGTTCCTACGAGCAGTACTTC.